The present T cell receptor beta chain was sequenced within a study of T cells in Graves' hyperthyroidism and ophthalmopathy. Study overall: It was at initial diagnosis, before any treatment, that peripheral blood was collected. Findings of the study overall: Blood also contained most expanded thyroid clonotypes above 0.001. Model-based prediction identified ophthalmopathy a median 6.5 months prior to its onset.

The PBMCs had their origin in 10 ml of fresh peripheral blood. There were TCR beta CDR3 regions amplified from RNA transcripts. TCR CDR3 underwent first-round RT-PCR with the HTBI primer set. TCRdb called the multiplex PCR reads again in MiXCR, with one record for every CDR3 protein. Found here are roughly 330,000 distinct CDR3 sequences, 16% of them singletons; the top ten hold around 34%. This clonotype was seen ten or more times. Its antigen remains unidentified. The J segment lost 4 bases and the V segment lost 4 bases, leaving 8 bases of the junction unmatched. This CDR3 is built from 14 residues. The germline gives CDR1 DFQATT, CDR2 SNEGSKA (reference sequence).

The sequence derives from a man aged 30-40 years with Graves' hyperthyroidism. The chain employs TRBV20-1 and TRBJ1-1, with 8 positions matching TRBD1. Sequencing was performed on blood. DNA of the CDR3: TGCAGTGCTATGAACGACAGGGGAGTCACTGAAGCTTTCTTT. As protein: CSAMNDRGVTEAFF.